This TCR beta chain was observed in a study of shared clonotypes between healthy human individuals. Study-wide points: The expectation was that sequencing depth would affect clonotype sharing among donors.

The germline CDR1 and CDR2 sequences are SGHAT and FQNNGV. The trim removed 0 bases at V and 0 bases at J, leaving 5 bases unmatched. This CDR3 region has 16 residues. Concerning this clone: Its antigen is unidentified.

Each donor was a Caucasian adult residing in Nashville, Tennessee. For unsorted samples, genomic DNA was extracted from about 95 million PBMCs. Original analysis: Junction-only sequences without quality scores were provided by ImmunoSEQ, so filtering was different. Only in-frame clones appear in the TCRdb table, and some are missing; sequencing was by immunoSEQ multiplex PCR. V, J and clone size reflect that table, while D and trimming were determined from the DNA. The sample shows approximately 500,000 clones, over 60% of them seen only once. The specimen sequenced was PBMCs. This sequence was found in a woman between 40 and 55 years old in good health. Some clones in this sample may be carry-over from other donors' samples. The V call is TRBV11-2, the J call TRBJ2-7, with 7 nucleotides matching TRBD2. As DNA, the CDR3 is TGTGCCAGCAGCTTAGATTTGGGGGGGAGCTCCTACGAGCAGTACTTC. Amino acid sequence: CASSLDLGGSSYEQYF. Looking up the rest from reference TRBV11-2 and TRBJ2-7 gives the full variable domain: EAGVAQSPRYKIIEKRQSVAFWCNPISGHATLYWYQQILGQGPKLLIQFQNNGVVDDSQLPKDRFSAERLKGVDSTLKIQPAKLEDSAVYLCASSLDLGGSSYEQYFGPGTRLTVT.